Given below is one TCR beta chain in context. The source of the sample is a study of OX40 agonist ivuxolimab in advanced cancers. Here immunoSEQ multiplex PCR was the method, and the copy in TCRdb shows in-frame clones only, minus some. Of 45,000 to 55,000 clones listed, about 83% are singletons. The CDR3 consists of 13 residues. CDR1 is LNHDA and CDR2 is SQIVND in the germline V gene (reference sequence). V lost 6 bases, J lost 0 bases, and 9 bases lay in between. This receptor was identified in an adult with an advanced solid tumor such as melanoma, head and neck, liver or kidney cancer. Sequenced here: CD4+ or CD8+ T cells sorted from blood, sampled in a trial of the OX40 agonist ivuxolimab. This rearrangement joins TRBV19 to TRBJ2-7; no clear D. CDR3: CASSSKPSYEQYF. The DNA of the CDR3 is TGTGCCAGTAGCTCAAAACCCTCCTACGAGCAGTACTTC.